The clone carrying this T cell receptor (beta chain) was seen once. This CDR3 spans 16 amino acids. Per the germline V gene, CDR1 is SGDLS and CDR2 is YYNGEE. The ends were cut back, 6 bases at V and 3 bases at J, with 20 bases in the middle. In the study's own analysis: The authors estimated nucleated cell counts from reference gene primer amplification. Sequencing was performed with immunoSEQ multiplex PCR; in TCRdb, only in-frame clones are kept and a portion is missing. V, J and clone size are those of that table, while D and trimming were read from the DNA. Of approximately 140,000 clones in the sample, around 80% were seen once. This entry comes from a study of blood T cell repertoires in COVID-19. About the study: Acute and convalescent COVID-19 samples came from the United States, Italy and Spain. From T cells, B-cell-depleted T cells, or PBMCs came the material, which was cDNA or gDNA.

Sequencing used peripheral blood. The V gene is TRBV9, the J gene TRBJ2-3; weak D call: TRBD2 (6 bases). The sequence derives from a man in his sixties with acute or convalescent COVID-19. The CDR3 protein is CASTPIAGRRTDTQYF. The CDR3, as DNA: TGTGCCAGCACCCCCATCGCCGGGAGAAGGACAGATACGCAGTATTTT.